The text below deals with one T cell receptor (beta chain). The record originates from a study of T-cell reconstitution after alpha-beta-depleted transplantation in children. The CDR3 runs to 17 residues. CDR1 is SGHDN, CDR2 FVKESK, per germline. V lost 4 bases and J lost 7, with 22 bases in between. Preparing the TCRbeta library involved the use of unique molecular identifiers. From the PCR reads, TCRdb called clonotypes with MiXCR, one entry per CDR3 protein. The table shows 400,000 to 500,000 distinct CDR3 sequences, with about a tenth occurring only once. The chain combines TRBV14 with TRBJ1-4, with D perhaps matching TRBD1 (6 bases). The receptor comes from a human donor who donated a stem cell graft to a child with acute myeloid leukemia. The sample here was PBMCs from the stem cell graft donor, taken from the stem cell graft. CDR3 region: CASSLYRVPNSVEKLFF. CDR3 nucleotide sequence: TGTGCCAGCAGCCTGTACAGGGTACCTAATTCTGTTGAAAAACTGTTTTTT.